The 3 T cell receptor beta chains reported below all come from one sample, sequenced in a study of shared clonotypes between healthy human individuals. Data came from immunoSEQ multiplex PCR; TCRdb stores just in-frame clones and leaves some out. Here the sample spans roughly 2,300,000 clones, just under 95% being singletons. The sequencing sample was made of naive CD4+ T cells from PBMCs. As to subset: CD45RA+ positively selected. The receptors derive from a man between 18 and 35 years old in good health. Some clones in this sample may be carry-over from other donors' samples.

This CDR3 is CAISLQGYEQYF. CDR3 DNA sequence: TGTGCCATCAGTTTACAGGGTTACGAGCAGTACTTC. The rearrangement uses TRBV10-3 and TRBJ2-7, with D perhaps TRBD1 (6 bases). V lost 5 bases and J lost 4, with 9 bases in between. The CDR3 is 12 amino acids. CDR1 and CDR2 (germline): ENHRY, SYGVKD.

This clone appeared a single time. The chain couples TRBV28 to TRBJ2-3; 8 bases line up with TRBD1. The CDR3 sequence is 16 residues long. CDR1 is MDHEN and CDR2 is SYDVKM in the germline V gene. J was trimmed by 6 bases and V by 4 bases; bases with no gene match: 12. The CDR3 region is CASSSPSDRAGDTQYF. The DNA for the CDR3 is TGTGCCAGCAGTTCCCCGTCGGACAGGGCAGGCGATACGCAGTATTTT.

The chain employs TRBV30 and TRBJ1-5, with a possible D match to TRBD1 (5 bases). Germline-derived CDR1 and CDR2 are GTSNPN and SVGIG (reference sequence). Trimming took 7 bases from V and 3 from J, leaving 19 bases between them. The CDR3 loop spans 15 amino acids. Here the CDR3 DNA reads TGTGCCTTGACACAAGGAGGGGCCCTCAATCAGCCCCAGCATTTT. Protein sequence: CALTQGGALNQPQHF.